This is a list of T cell receptor beta chains from one sample in a study of graft-versus-host responses after intestinal transplantation. Produced via immunoSEQ multiplex PCR; TCRdb's table is partial and in-frame only. The table has approximately 80,000 clones, roughly 91% seen once; the top ten hold roughly 0.31%. Antigen specificity for these receptors is unknown. This sample comprised unstimulated CD4+ T cells sorted from spleen or lymph node cells, obtained before intestinal transplant. The receptors here all came from a human donor who received an intestinal transplant. CDR3s include the opening cysteine and the closing phenylalanine or tryptophan. D genes are given only for firm matches. Not all rows give a size; the values are once, few, many and, for expanded clones, a class.

j_call	d_call	clone_size	v_call	cdr3_nt	cdr3_aa
TRBJ1-2	-	-	TRBV5-1	TGCGCCAGCAGCGATCCAGGGTCGGGCTACACCTTC	CASSDPGSGYTF
TRBJ2-3	-	-	TRBV27	TGTGCCAGCAGTTACGGAGGCAGAGATACGCAGTATTTT	CASSYGGRDTQYF
TRBJ2-1	TRBD1	-	TRBV6-1	TGTGCCAGCAGTGCCCCAACAGGGGGCTCCTACAATGAGCAGTTCTTC	CASSAPTGGSYNEQFF
TRBJ2-7	TRBD2	-	TRBV5-1	TGCGCCAGCAGCCCCGGACTAGCGGCCTACGAGCAGTACTTC	CASSPGLAAYEQYF
TRBJ1-1	TRBD1	-	TRBV6-6	TGTGCCAGCAGCCTACGGGACAGCCACACTGAAGCTTTCTTT	CASSLRDSHTEAFF
TRBJ2-3	-	-	TRBV4-2	TGTGCCAGCAGCCAAGATCCTAGCGCGGACACAGATACGCAGTATTTT	CASSQDPSADTDTQYF
TRBJ2-3	TRBD2	-	TRBV28	TGTGCCAGCAGTCCCCCGGGAGGAGGCACAGATACGCAGTATTTT	CASSPPGGGTDTQYF
TRBJ1-1	TRBD1	-	TRBV29-1	TGCAGCGCCGTACAGGGGGCCACTTTTGAAGCTTTCTTT	CSAVQGATFEAFF
TRBJ2-3	-	-	TRBV27	TGTGCCAGCAGTTTTAGTGTAGGGGGGGCGCCAGATACGCAGTATTTT	CASSFSVGGAPDTQYF
TRBJ2-7	-	-	TRBV5-8	TGTGCCAGCAGCCCGGAGGGCCCCTACGAGCAGTACTTC	CASSPEGPYEQYF
TRBJ2-7	TRBD1	-	TRBV29-1	TGCAGCGTCGCAGGACGCTGGACAGGGGGATCCTACGAGCAGTACTTC	CSVAGRWTGGSYEQYF
TRBJ1-1	-	few	TRBV28	TGTGCCAGCAGTTTATCAATCAACACTGAAGCTTTCTTT	CASSLSINTEAFF
TRBJ2-7	TRBD2	-	TRBV28	TGTGCCAGCAGCAGATCTAGCGGGAACTACGAGCAGTACTTC	CASSRSSGNYEQYF
TRBJ1-5	-	-	TRBV19	TGTGCCAGTACCTTAACTGGGCAGGGGAATCAGCCCCAGCATTTT	CASTLTGQGNQPQHF
TRBJ1-5	-	-	TRBV4-1	TGCGCCAGCAGCCCTAGCGGGGATTCACAGCCCCAGCATTTT	CASSPSGDSQPQHF
TRBJ2-5	TRBD1	-	TRBV28	TGTGCCACCCACACCGGGGACAGCTACGAGACCCAGTACTTC	CATHTGDSYETQYF
TRBJ2-7	-	-	TRBV30	TGTGCCTGGATGGTCCGCCCGCCCTACGAGCAGTACTTC	CAWMVRPPYEQYF
TRBJ2-7	TRBD2	-	TRBV27	TGTGCCAGCAGTTTTAGGGTAGCGGGAGTGGCTTACGAGCAGTACTTC	CASSFRVAGVAYEQYF
TRBJ1-2	-	-	TRBV19	TGTGCCAGTAGTTCGGGGAGGAGGTATGGCTACACCTTC	CASSSGRRYGYTF
TRBJ2-3	TRBD1	-	TRBV5-1	TGCGCCAGCAGCTCGACCCCGGGACAGGGTATCACAGATACGCAGTATTTT	CASSSTPGQGITDTQYF
TRBJ1-5	TRBD1	-	TRBV19	TGTGCCAGTAGTCCCCGGGACAGGGGTCATCTCAATCAGCCCCAGCATTTT	CASSPRDRGHLNQPQHF
TRBJ2-7	TRBD2	-	TRBV5-4	TGTGCCAGCAGCCCCGGACTAGATTTATACGAGCAGTACTTC	CASSPGLDLYEQYF
TRBJ1-1	TRBD1	-	TRBV5-1	TGCGCCAGCAGCCCCACCGGGACAGGGACGAACACTGAAGCTTTCTTT	CASSPTGTGTNTEAFF
TRBJ1-1	TRBD1	medium-sized	TRBV28	TGTGCCAGCAGCACAGGGGGCACTGAAGCTTTCTTT	CASSTGGTEAFF
TRBJ1-2	-	-	TRBV28	TGTGCCAGCAGAACGACGGCGGCTAACTATGGCTACACCTTC	CASRTTAANYGYTF
TRBJ2-7	TRBD2	once	TRBV11-2	TGTGCCAGCAGCTTAATCGGGGGGACCTCCTACGAGCAGTACTTC	CASSLIGGTSYEQYF
TRBJ1-1	-	once	TRBV4-2	TGTGCCAGCAGCCAAGTTGGTCCGGGGAACACTGAAGCTTTCTTT	CASSQVGPGNTEAFF
TRBJ1-1	-	once	TRBV5-1	TGCGCCAGCAGCTTGGAGGGGGGGGTAAACACTGAAGCTTTCTTT	CASSLEGGVNTEAFF
TRBJ2-7	-	-	TRBV27	TGTGCCAGCAGTTTCCGCGGACTAATCTCCGAGCAGTACTTC	CASSFRGLISEQYF
TRBJ2-1	TRBD1	-	TRBV29-1	TGCAGCGTTCCCGACAGGGGCTACTACAATGAGCAGTTCTTC	CSVPDRGYYNEQFF
TRBJ1-1	-	-	TRBV25-1	TGTGCCAGCAGTGGGTCAGGGTCAGCTCTGGCTGAAGCTTTCTTT	CASSGSGSALAEAFF
TRBJ2-7	TRBD2	-	TRBV7-2	TGTGCCAGCAGCCCGGATAGCGGGGCCGGCTACGAGCAGTACTTC	CASSPDSGAGYEQYF
TRBJ2-2	TRBD1	-	TRBV28	TGTGCCAGCAGGTCGACAGGGGGCTTTCACACCGGGGAGCTGTTTTTT	CASRSTGGFHTGELFF
TRBJ1-2	-	once	TRBV2	TGTGCCAGCACCGAGGACGGGGTTCTAGGCTACACCTTC	CASTEDGVLGYTF
TRBJ2-7	-	-	TRBV19	TGTGCCAGTAGCCCAGGATCCTACGAGCAGTACTTC	CASSPGSYEQYF
TRBJ2-7	TRBD1	-	TRBV11-2	TGTGCCAGCAGTGTAGGACAGGCACTCTACGAGCAGTACTTC	CASSVGQALYEQYF
TRBJ2-7	-	-	TRBV10-3	TGTGCCATCCGGGACAACTCCTACGAGCAGTACTTC	CAIRDNSYEQYF
TRBJ1-2	-	-	TRBV30	TGTGCCTGGAGTGCTCCGGGGGTCGCGAGGGGCTACACCTTC	CAWSAPGVARGYTF
TRBJ2-3	-	-	TRBV5-4	TGTGCCAGCAGCTTGGACCAGGGAAGGGGAGATACGCAGTATTTT	CASSLDQGRGDTQYF
TRBJ2-5	TRBD2	once	TRBV9	TGTGCCAGCAGCGTAGGGGGGACTAGCGGGGGGTTAGAGACCCAGTACTTC	CASSVGGTSGGLETQYF
TRBJ2-7	TRBD1	once	TRBV6-6	TGTGCGACAGGCGTGTCCGGGACAGGGGGCGAGCAGTACTTC	CATGVSGTGGEQYF
TRBJ2-7	-	few	TRBV18	TGTGCCAGCTCACCAAAGGATAGCGGCGAGCAGTACTTC	CASSPKDSGEQYF
TRBJ2-7	TRBD2	-	TRBV18	TGTGCCAGCTCACTCCTGAGCGGGAGTGCTAGCTCCTACGAGCAGTACTTC	CASSLLSGSASSYEQYF
TRBJ2-1	TRBD2	-	TRBV11-2	TGTGCCAGCAGCCTCGACTTTAGCGGGGCAAACTACAATGAGCAGTTCTTC	CASSLDFSGANYNEQFF
TRBJ1-1	TRBD1	-	TRBV6-6	TGTGCCAGCAGTTACAGCGCGGCAGGGGGGACTGAAGCTTTCTTT	CASSYSAAGGTEAFF
TRBJ2-2	-	-	TRBV5-1	TGCGCCAGCAGCGGGGGACATGCGAACACCGGGGAGCTGTTTTTT	CASSGGHANTGELFF
TRBJ1-6	-	once	TRBV6-6	TGTGCCAGCAGTTACCGGCAGGATAATTCACCCCTCCACTTT	CASSYRQDNSPLHF
TRBJ2-1	TRBD1	-	TRBV11-2	TGTGCCAGCAGCTTAGATGCCGTTAGGACAGGGGGCTCCTACAATGAGCAGTTCTTC	CASSLDAVRTGGSYNEQFF
TRBJ2-7	-	-	TRBV19	TGTGCCAGTAGTATGAAAGCCGACAGCCTTAACTACGAGCAGTACTTC	CASSMKADSLNYEQYF
TRBJ1-5	-	-	TRBV28	TGTGCCAGCAGTTTACCCCACGGGAAGATCCTGCCCCAGCATTTT	CASSLPHGKILPQHF
TRBJ1-5	-	-	TRBV7-9	TGTGCCAGCAGCTTAGGCTTAGCAGGGTTGGGTAGCAATCAGCCCCAGCATTTT	CASSLGLAGLGSNQPQHF
TRBJ1-2	TRBD1	-	TRBV28	TGTGCCAGCAGTCTTCAGGGACAGGGGGCTCGGTATGGCTACACCTTC	CASSLQGQGARYGYTF
TRBJ1-4	-	-	TRBV27	TGTGCCAGCAGTCCAAGGTGGAGTGGTAGGACTAATGAAAAACTGTTTTTT	CASSPRWSGRTNEKLFF